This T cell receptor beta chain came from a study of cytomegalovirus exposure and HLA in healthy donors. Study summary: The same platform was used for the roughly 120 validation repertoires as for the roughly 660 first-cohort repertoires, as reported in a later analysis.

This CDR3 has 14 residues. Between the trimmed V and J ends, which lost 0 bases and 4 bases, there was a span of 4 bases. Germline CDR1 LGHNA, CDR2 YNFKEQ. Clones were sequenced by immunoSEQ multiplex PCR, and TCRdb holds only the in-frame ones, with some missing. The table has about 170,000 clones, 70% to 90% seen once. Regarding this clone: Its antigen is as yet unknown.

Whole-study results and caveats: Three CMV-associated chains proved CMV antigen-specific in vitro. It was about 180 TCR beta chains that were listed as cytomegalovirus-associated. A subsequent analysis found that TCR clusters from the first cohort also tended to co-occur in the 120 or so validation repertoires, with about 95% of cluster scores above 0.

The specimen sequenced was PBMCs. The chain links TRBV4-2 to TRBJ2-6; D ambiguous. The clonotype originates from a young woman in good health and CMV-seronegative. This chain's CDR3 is CASSQEAGANVLTF. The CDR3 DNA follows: TGTGCCAGCAGCCAAGAGGCAGGGGCCAACGTCCTGACTTTC.